This paragraph covers one T cell receptor (beta chain) sequence. The antigen is unknown. Patients showing uncontrolled infection, other autoimmune disease, pregnancy or lactation were ineligible. The study based diagnoses on clinical symptoms, serum thyroxine and TRAb, thyroid ultrasound and orbital computed tomography. This entry belongs to a study of T cells in Graves' hyperthyroidism and ophthalmopathy. Notes on the study in general: A model of 13 V-J features distinguished ophthalmopathy from stable hyperthyroidism.

The investigators amplified TCR beta CDR3 regions from RNA transcripts. In the first-round RT-PCR of the TCR CDR3, the HTBI primer set was used. TCRdb reprocessed the multiplex PCR reads via MiXCR and lists one record per CDR3 protein. The table records about 380,000 distinct CDR3 sequences, about 18% of them present only once. CDR1 is SNHLY and CDR2 is FYNNEI in the germline V gene. The junction had 22 bases not matched to a gene; V was cut back by 11 bases and J by 7 bases. CDR3 length: 19 amino acids. The sequencing sample was made of blood. The J gene is TRBJ1-6, the V gene TRBV2; 11 bases are a match to TRBD1. This receptor was identified in a man between 18 and 35 years old with Graves' ophthalmopathy. The DNA of the CDR3 is TGTGCCGGACAGGGGGCGGTCACCGGGACAGGGGTAGGAAATTCACCCCTCCACTTT. The encoded protein is CAGQGAVTGTGVGNSPLHF.